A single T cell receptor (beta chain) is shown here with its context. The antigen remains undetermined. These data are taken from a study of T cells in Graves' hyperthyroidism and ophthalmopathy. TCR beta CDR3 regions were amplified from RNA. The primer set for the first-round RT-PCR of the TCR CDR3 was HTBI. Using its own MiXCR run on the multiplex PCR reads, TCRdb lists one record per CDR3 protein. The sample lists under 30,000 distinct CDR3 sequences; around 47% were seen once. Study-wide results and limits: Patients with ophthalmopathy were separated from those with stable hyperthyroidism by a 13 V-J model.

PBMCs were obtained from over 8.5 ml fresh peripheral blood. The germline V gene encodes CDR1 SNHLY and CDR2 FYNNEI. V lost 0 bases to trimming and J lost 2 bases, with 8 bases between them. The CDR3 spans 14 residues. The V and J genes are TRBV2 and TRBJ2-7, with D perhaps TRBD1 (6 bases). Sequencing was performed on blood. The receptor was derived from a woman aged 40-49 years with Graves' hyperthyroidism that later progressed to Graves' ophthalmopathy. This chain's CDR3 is CASSEAPGAYEQYF. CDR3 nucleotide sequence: TGTGCCAGCAGTGAAGCCCCAGGGGCCTACGAGCAGTACTTC. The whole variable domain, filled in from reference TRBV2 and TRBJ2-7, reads EPEVTQTPSHQVTQMGQEVILRCVPISNHLYFYWYRQILGQKVEFLVSFYNNEISEKSEIFDDQFSVERPDGSNFTLKIRSTKLEDSAMYFCASSEAPGAYEQYFGPGTRLTVT.